The clone carrying this TCR beta chain has ten or more counts. The target antigen is unknown. The data were taken from a study of T cells in Graves' hyperthyroidism and ophthalmopathy. Findings of the study overall: Median prediction lead before ophthalmopathy onset was about 6.5 months with the model.

The germline V gene has CDR1 MDHEN and CDR2 SYDVKM. The CDR3 runs to 15 residues. V was pared by 5 bases and J by 0 bases, with 14 bases between. TCR beta CDR3 regions were amplified from RNA transcripts. An initial round of RT-PCR targeting the TCR CDR3 relied on the HTBI primer set. TCRdb reanalysed the multiplex PCR reads using MiXCR and keeps one entry per CDR3 protein. Of more than 650,000 distinct CDR3 sequences listed, 12% to 15% were seen once; the top ten hold around 9.6%. The gene calls are TRBV28 and TRBJ2-7, with D perhaps being TRBD1 or TRBD2 (6 bases each). The specimen was blood. This clonotype was obtained from a woman aged 18-29 years with Graves' hyperthyroidism. The CDR3 DNA is TGTGCCAGCAGTCAAGGGGGGCAGGGCTCCTACGAGCAGTACTTC. This translates into CASSQGGQGSYEQYF.